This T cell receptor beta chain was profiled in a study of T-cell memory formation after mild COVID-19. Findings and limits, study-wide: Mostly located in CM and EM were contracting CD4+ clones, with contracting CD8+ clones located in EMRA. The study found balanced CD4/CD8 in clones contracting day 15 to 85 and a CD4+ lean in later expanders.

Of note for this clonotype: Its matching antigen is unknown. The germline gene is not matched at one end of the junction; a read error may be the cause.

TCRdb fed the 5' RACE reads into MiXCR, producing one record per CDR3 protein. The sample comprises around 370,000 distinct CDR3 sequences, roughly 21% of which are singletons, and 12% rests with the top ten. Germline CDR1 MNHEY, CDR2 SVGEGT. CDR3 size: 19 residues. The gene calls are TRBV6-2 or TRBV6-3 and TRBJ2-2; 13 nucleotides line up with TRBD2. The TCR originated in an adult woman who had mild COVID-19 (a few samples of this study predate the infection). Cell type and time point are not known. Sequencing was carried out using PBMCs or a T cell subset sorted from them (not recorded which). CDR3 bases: TGTGCCAGCAGTTACGAGCCGGGACTAGCGGGAACGAAAACCGGGGAGCTGTTTTTT. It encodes CASSYEPGLAGTKTGELFF.